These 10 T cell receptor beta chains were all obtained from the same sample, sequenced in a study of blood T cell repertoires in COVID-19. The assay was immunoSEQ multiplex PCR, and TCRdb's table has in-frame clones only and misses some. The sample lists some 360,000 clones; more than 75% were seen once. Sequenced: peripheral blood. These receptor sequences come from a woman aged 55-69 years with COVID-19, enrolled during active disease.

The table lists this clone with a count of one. This CDR3 is CASSEGTGGFGYTF. Here the CDR3 DNA reads TGTGCCAGCAGTGAAGGGACAGGGGGATTTGGCTACACCTTC. This sequence joins TRBV6-1 and TRBJ1-2, with TRBD1 matching over 10 bases. Germline lookup yields CDR1 MNHNS and CDR2 SASEGT. This CDR3 is built from 14 residues. With V trimmed by 1 base and J by 7 bases, 3 bases remained unmatched.

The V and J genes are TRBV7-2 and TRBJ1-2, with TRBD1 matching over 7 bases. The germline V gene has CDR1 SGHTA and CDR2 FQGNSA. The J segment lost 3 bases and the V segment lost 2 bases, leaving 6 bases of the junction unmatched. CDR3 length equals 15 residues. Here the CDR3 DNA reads TGTGCCAGCAGCTTAAATGGGGGACAGTACTATGGCTACACCTTC. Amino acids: CASSLNGGQYYGYTF.

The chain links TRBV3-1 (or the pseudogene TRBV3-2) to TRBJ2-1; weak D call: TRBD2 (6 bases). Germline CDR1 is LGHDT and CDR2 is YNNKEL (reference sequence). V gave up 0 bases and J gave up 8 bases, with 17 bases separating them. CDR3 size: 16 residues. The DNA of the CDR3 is TGTGCCAGCAGCCAAGAGGGGGGTTTCAGGGTCGATGAGCAGTTCTTC. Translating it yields CASSQEGGFRVDEQFF.

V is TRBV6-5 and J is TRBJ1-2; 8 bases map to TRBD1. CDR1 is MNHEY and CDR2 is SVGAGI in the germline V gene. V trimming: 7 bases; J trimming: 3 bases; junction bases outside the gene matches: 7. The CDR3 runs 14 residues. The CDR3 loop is CASKRQGRDYGYTF. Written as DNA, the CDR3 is TGTGCCAGCAAAAGACAGGGGCGAGACTATGGCTACACCTTC.

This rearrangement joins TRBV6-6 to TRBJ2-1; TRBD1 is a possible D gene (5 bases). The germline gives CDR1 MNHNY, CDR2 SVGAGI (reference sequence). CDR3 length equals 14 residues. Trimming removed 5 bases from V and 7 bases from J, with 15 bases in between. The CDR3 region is CASSPAGLLNEQFF. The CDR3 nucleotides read TGTGCCAGCAGTCCGGCAGGGCTTCTGAATGAGCAGTTCTTC.

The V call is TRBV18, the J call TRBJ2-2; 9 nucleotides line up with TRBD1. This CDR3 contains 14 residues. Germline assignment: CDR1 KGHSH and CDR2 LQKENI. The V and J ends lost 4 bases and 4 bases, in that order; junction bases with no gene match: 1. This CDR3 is CASSRQGGTGELFF. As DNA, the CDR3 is TGTGCCAGCTCACGACAGGGGGGCACCGGGGAGCTGTTTTTT.

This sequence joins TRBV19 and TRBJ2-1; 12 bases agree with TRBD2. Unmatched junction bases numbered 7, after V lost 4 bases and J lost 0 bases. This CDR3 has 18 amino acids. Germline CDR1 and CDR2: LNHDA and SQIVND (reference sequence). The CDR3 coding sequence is TGTGCCAGTAGTACCGGACTAGCGGGGACGAGCTCCTACAATGAGCAGTTCTTC. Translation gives CASSTGLAGTSSYNEQFF.

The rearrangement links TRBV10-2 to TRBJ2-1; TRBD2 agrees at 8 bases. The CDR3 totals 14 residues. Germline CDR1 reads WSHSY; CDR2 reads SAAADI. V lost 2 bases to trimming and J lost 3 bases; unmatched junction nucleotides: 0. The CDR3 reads CASSERGGYNEQFF. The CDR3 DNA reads TGCGCCAGCAGTGAGCGGGGGGGCTACAATGAGCAGTTCTTC.

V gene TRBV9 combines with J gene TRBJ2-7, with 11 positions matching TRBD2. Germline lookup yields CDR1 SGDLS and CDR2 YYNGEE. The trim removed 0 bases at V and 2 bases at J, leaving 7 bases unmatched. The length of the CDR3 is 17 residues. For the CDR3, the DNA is TGTGCCAGCAGCGTAGGCGCCGGGACTAGCGGAACCTACGAGCAGTACTTC. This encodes CASSVGAGTSGTYEQYF.

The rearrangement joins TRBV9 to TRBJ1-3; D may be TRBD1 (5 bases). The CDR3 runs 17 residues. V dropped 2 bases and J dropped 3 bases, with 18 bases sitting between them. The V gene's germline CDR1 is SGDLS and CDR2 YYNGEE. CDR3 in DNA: TGTGCCAGCAGCGTGGGGCTCGGAGACATGTATGGAAACACCATATATTTT. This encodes CASSVGLGDMYGNTIYF.